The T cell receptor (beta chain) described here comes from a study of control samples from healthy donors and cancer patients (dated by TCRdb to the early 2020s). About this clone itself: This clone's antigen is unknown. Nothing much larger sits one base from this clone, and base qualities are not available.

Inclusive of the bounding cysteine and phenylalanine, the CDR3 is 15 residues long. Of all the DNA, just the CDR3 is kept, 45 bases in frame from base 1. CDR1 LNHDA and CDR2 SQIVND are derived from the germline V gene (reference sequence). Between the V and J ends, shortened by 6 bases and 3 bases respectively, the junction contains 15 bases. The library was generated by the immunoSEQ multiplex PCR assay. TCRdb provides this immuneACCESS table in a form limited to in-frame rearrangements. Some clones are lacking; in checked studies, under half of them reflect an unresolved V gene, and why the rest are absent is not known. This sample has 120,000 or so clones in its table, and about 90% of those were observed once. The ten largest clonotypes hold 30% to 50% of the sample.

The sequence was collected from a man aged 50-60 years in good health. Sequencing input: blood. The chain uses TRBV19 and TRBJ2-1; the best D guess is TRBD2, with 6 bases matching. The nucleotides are TGTGCCAGTAGGTCCGGGACTTCGCGCTACAATGAGCAGTTCTTC. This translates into CASRSGTSRYNEQFF. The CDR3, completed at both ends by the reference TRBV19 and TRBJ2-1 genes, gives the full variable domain DGGITQSPKYLFRKEGQNVTLSCEQNLNHDAMYWYRQDPGQGLRLIYYSQIVNDFQKGDIAEGYSVSREKKESFPLTVTSAQKNPTAFYLCASRSGTSRYNEQFFGPGTRLTVL.